This record covers a single TCR beta chain. What it binds is not known. Trimming pared 5 bases from V and 8 bases from J, leaving 19 bases between. The CDR3 is 15 residues long. Germline loops: CDR1 MNHNS, CDR2 SASEGT. Only patients with CD8+CD57+ cell expansion on flow cytometry were chosen for sequencing. In all patients, the disease was severe acquired aplastic anemia. The data originate from a study of CD8+CD57+ T cells in acquired aplastic anemia. Study-wide results and caveats: Shared by patients and controls, some 29 CD8+ CDR3s were abundant in patients. A significant difference in CD8+ Simpson's diversity between patients and controls was not found.

TCR beta VDJ and CDR3 were profiled, and genomic DNA was the template. MiXCR, applied by TCRdb to the reads, yields one record per CDR3 protein. In the table there are under 500,000 distinct CDR3 sequences, less than 35% of which are singletons. The sequence came from a human donor with aplastic anemia. The specimen sequenced was sorted CD4+, CD8+, or CD8+CD57+ T cells (not recorded which) from PBMCs. V and J are TRBV6-1 and TRBJ1-5; D is ambiguous. The CDR3, as DNA: TGTGCCAGCAGTAAATATCCCACGGAGGGTGAGCCCCAGCATTTT. It specifies CASSKYPTEGEPQHF.